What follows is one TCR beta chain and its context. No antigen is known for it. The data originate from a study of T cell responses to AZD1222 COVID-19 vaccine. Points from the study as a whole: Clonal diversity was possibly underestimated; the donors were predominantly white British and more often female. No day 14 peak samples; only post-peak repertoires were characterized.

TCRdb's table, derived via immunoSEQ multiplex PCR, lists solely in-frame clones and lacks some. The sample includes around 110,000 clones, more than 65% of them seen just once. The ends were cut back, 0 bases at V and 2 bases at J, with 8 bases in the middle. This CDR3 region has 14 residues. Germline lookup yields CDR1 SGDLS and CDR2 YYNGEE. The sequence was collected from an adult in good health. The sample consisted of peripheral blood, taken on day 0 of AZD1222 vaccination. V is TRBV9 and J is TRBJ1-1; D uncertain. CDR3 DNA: TGTGCCAGCAGCGTAGAGATTTATAACACTGAAGCTTTCTTT. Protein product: CASSVEIYNTEAFF.